This T cell receptor (beta chain) is drawn from a study of T cell repertoires in cytomegalovirus infection. Study background: Public TCR beta signatures provided an indication of both CMV infection and a matching HLA type. Overall study results and limits: Within the response measured ex vivo, HLA-C-restricted CMV-specific TCR beta clonotypes were dominant. Summed public TCR beta family frequency identified CMV carriers bearing the relevant HLA.

Germline trimming cut 4 bases from V and 8 bases from J; bases unmatched to any gene: 13. CDR3 size: 16 residues. Germline V lookup: CDR1 SGHRS, CDR2 YFSETQ. Of note for this clonotype: Its target is unknown.

MiXCR was run by TCRdb on the reads, yielding one entry per CDR3 protein. This sample carries about 260,000 distinct CDR3 sequences, roughly 15% of them seen once, and the ten largest clones take around 8.8%. The sample comprised PBMCs. This chain connects TRBV5-1 to TRBJ2-1; 9 bases match TRBD2. This receptor was taken from a human donor in good health (CMV status not recorded). Some clones in this sample may be carry-over from other donors' samples. The CDR3 spells CASSTLGAGGPHEQFF. The DNA for the CDR3 is TGCGCCAGCAGCACCCTAGGGGCGGGGGGGCCTCATGAGCAGTTCTTC.